This T cell receptor (beta chain) was obtained from a study of control samples from healthy donors and cancer patients. Clones were read by immunoSEQ multiplex PCR, and TCRdb kept only the in-frame ones, dropping some. This sample has 100,000 to 150,000 clones, with 80% to 95% found just once. This CDR3 comprises 15 residues. V lost 2 bases and J lost 1, with 10 bases in between. Germline lookup yields CDR1 KGHDR and CDR2 SFDVKD. The sequenced sample consisted of blood. The rearrangement joins TRBV24-1 to TRBJ2-5, with D possibly TRBD2 on 7 matching bases. The TCR comes from a man aged 40-49 years in good health. The CDR3 nucleotides read TGTGCCACCAGTGATTGGGGGGGCCTCCAAGAGACCCAGTACTTC. Its translation: CATSDWGGLQETQYF.